The 26 T cell receptor beta chains given below trace back to one sample, sequenced in a study of blood T cell repertoires in COVID-19 (dated by TCRdb to the early 2020s). Library creation used the immunoSEQ multiplex PCR assay. In its TCRdb copy, this immuneACCESS table keeps in-frame sequences only and misses some clones. Where compared with another copy, unresolved V genes explain less than half of these, and the others have no known cause. The sample data list about 89,000 clones, and roughly 80% of these were observed just once. The ten largest account for under 55% of the sample. The material sequenced was peripheral blood. These receptors were taken from a human donor in a cohort sampled during active COVID-19.

The rearrangement links TRBV7-2 to TRBJ2-7; 9 nucleotides line up with TRBD1. Per the germline V gene, CDR1 is SGHTA and CDR2 is FQGNSA. The V segment lost 2 bases and the J segment 4 bases; nucleotides outside the gene matches: 6. The CDR3 totals 15 residues. CDR3 nucleotides: TGTGCCAGCAGCTTAACCGGGACAGGGAATTACGAGCAGTACTTC. Translating gives CASSLTGTGNYEQYF.

The V and J genes are TRBV7-2 and TRBJ2-1; a weak D match, TRBD1 (6 bases). The V end lost 2 bases, the J end lost 7 bases, and 15 bases lay between the germline ends. The CDR3 is made up of 15 amino acids. CDR1 SGHTA and CDR2 FQGNSA come from the germline V gene. CDR3 in DNA: TGTGCCAGCAGCTTAACCGCAGCCCAGGGGAATGAGCAGTTCTTC. Translating it yields CASSLTAAQGNEQFF.

The CDR3 region has the DNA TGTGCCAGCAGTGAAGCGTACTGGACTAGCGAGCAAGAGACCCAGTACTTC. The encoded protein is CASSEAYWTSEQETQYF. The chain links TRBV2 to TRBJ2-5; 9 nucleotides agree with TRBD2. Germline V CDR1 and CDR2: SNHLY, FYNNEI. Unmatched junction bases numbered 7, after V lost 0 bases and J lost 2 bases. The CDR3 extends over 17 amino acids.

This clone was picked up a small number of times. This sequence joins TRBV25-1 and TRBJ2-5, with no clear D. Germline V gene data show CDR1 as MGHDK and CDR2 as SYGVNS. V shed 5 bases and J shed 4 bases, with 5 bases lying between them. This CDR3 has 11 amino acids. The DNA of the CDR3 is TGTGCCAGCAGTAGGAGAGAGACCCAGTACTTC. Its protein product is CASSRRETQYF.

This clone was counted only a few times. The rearrangement links TRBV4-1 to TRBJ2-7; TRBD1 matches 7 bases. CDR1 MGHRA and CDR2 YSYEKL come from the germline V gene. J was trimmed by 2 bases and V by 2 bases; bases with no gene match: 6. The CDR3 extends over 15 amino acids. CDR3 in DNA: TGCGCCAGCAGCCAACTACTCGGGACAGCCTACGAGCAGTACTTC. As protein: CASSQLLGTAYEQYF.

This clone was found a few times. This sequence joins TRBV6-5 and TRBJ1-6; no definite D call. Germline loops: CDR1 MNHEY, CDR2 SVGAGI. The CDR3 runs 15 residues. Trimming left V 2 bases short and J 5 bases short, with 10 bases between. CDR3 region: CASSYLGPNNSPLHF. The CDR3 DNA reads TGTGCCAGCAGTTACCTTGGGCCGAATAATTCACCCCTCCACTTT.

The V and J genes are TRBV5-8 and TRBJ2-3, with 13 bases that match TRBD2. V trimming: 7 bases; J trimming: 6 bases; junction bases outside the gene matches: 8. The germline gives CDR1 SGHTS, CDR2 YDEGEE. The CDR3 is 15 residues long. CDR3 nucleotide sequence: TGTGCCAGCGATCTGGGACTAGCGGGATTGGATACGCAGTATTTT. It encodes CASDLGLAGLDTQYF.

The V gene is TRBV7-2, the J gene TRBJ1-4, with 7 bases that match TRBD1. Germline V gene data show CDR1 as SGHTA and CDR2 as FQGNSA. V was clipped by 5 bases and J by 3 bases; unmatched bases: 6. This CDR3 has 15 residues. CDR3 amino acids: CASSLQGVANEKLFF. CDR3 DNA: TGTGCCAGCAGCCTCCAGGGGGTGGCTAATGAAAAACTGTTTTTT.

The chain links TRBV5-1 to TRBJ2-2; 8 bases match TRBD1. The germline gives CDR1 SGHRS, CDR2 YFSETQ. The CDR3 is 16 residues long. V was pared by 2 bases and J by 1 base, with 4 bases of the junction left unmatched. The CDR3 sequence: CASSFDRGENTGELFF. CDR3 DNA: TGCGCCAGCAGCTTTGACAGGGGCGAGAACACCGGGGAGCTGTTTTTT.

This rearrangement joins TRBV10-3 to TRBJ1-2; the D is unclear. The CDR3 extends over 14 amino acids. Germline-derived CDR1 and CDR2 are ENHRY and SYGVKD. Trimming took 5 bases from V and 7 from J, leaving 17 bases between them. The CDR3 DNA follows: TGTGCCATCAGTAAAAATTGGGATGAGGGTGGCTACACCTTC. Translated: CAISKNWDEGGYTF.

The sample holds one count of this clone. This sequence joins TRBV6-2 or TRBV6-3 and TRBJ2-1; 13 bases are shared with TRBD2. This CDR3 comprises 18 residues. CDR1 and CDR2 from the germline V gene are MNHEY and SVGEGT. V lost 0 bases and J lost 5; bases outside the gene matches: 7. The CDR3 DNA reads as TGTGCCAGCAGTTACTCTCATAAGGGGACTAGCGGGAACAATGAGCAGTTCTTC. It is translated as CASSYSHKGTSGNNEQFF.

The genes are TRBV7-9 and TRBJ2-2; D possibly corresponds to TRBD1 (6 bases). V lost 0 bases and J 6 bases, leaving 14 bases between the germline ends. The CDR3 runs 16 residues. Germline V gene lookup returns CDR1 SEHNR and CDR2 FQNEAQ (reference sequence). The CDR3 bases are TGTGCCAGCAGCTTAGCACGGACAGAGTACGCCGGGGAGCTGTTTTTT. Amino acid sequence: CASSLARTEYAGELFF.

V gene TRBV5-1 combines with J gene TRBJ2-7, with 15 bases identical to TRBD2. The CDR3 loop spans 16 amino acids. Germline CDR1 and CDR2: SGHRS and YFSETQ. V lost 3 bases to trimming and J lost 1 base; unmatched junction nucleotides: 2. The CDR3 loop is CASSSGLAGGSYEQYF. CDR3 DNA: TGCGCCAGCAGCTCGGGACTAGCGGGAGGTTCCTACGAGCAGTACTTC.

The rearrangement joins TRBV5-6 to TRBJ2-5; D not certain. CDR1 SGHDT and CDR2 YYEEEE come from the germline V gene. Deletions cut 4 bases from V and 1 base from J, with 2 bases between. This CDR3 has 11 amino acids. The CDR3 reads CASSLQETQYF. The CDR3 region has the DNA TGTGCCAGCAGCCTCCAAGAGACCCAGTACTTC.

J is TRBJ2-1 and V is TRBV18, with 9 bases matching TRBD1. The CDR3 runs to 15 residues. Germline V gene sequence: CDR1 KGHSH, CDR2 LQKENI. The V and J ends lost 3 bases and 3 bases, in that order; junction bases with no gene match: 3. CDR3: CASSPRTGDYNEQFF. The CDR3, as DNA: TGTGCCAGCTCACCTAGGACAGGGGACTACAATGAGCAGTTCTTC.

The chain carries TRBV7-8 and TRBJ2-7; 11 nucleotides line up with TRBD1. The CDR3 is 15 amino acids. V lost 4 bases and J lost 3; bases outside the gene matches: 5. Germline V lookup: CDR1 SGHVS, CDR2 FQNEAQ. The CDR3 sequence is CASSSRDRGGYEQYF. The CDR3 bases are TGTGCCAGCAGCTCCCGGGACAGGGGGGGCTACGAGCAGTACTTC.

This clone was counted many times. The chain links TRBV4-2 to TRBJ2-2; D possibly corresponds to TRBD1 (6 bases). The CDR3 has 18 residues. V lost 1 base and J lost 0, with 15 bases in between. The V gene's germline CDR1 is LGHNA and CDR2 YNFKEQ. For the CDR3, the DNA is TGTGCCAGCAGCCAAGTAGGGCTTAGACAGGCGAACACCGGGGAGCTGTTTTTT. It specifies CASSQVGLRQANTGELFF.

V gene TRBV19 combines with J gene TRBJ1-1; D not certain. Germline V CDR1 and CDR2: LNHDA, SQIVND (reference sequence). The CDR3 spans 11 residues. With 6 bases removed from V and 6 bases from J, the gap between germline ends came to 8 bases. CDR3 loop: CASREGPEAFF. The DNA for the CDR3 is TGTGCCAGTAGAGAGGGCCCTGAAGCTTTCTTT.

This chain uses TRBV4-3 with TRBJ2-4; D possibly corresponds to TRBD2 (5 bases). V was shortened by 1 base and J by 1 base, with 8 bases between the two germline ends. The CDR3 length is 15 residues. Germline V gene lookup returns CDR1 LGHNA and CDR2 YSLEER. The CDR3 reads CASSQVRDAKNIQYF. The CDR3 DNA sequence: TGCGCCAGCAGCCAAGTCCGGGATGCCAAAAACATTCAGTACTTC.

This chain links TRBV18 with TRBJ2-1; 9 bases are shared with TRBD2. V gave up 4 bases and J gave up 8 bases; unmatched junction bases: 9. This CDR3 has 15 amino acids. Germline-derived CDR1 and CDR2 are KGHSH and LQKENI. CDR3 loop: CASSLRREGADEQFF. CDR3 sequence (DNA): TGTGCCAGCTCACTTCGGCGGGAGGGTGCCGATGAGCAGTTCTTC.

This chain joins TRBV28 and TRBJ2-3; D is unresolved. The germline CDR1 and CDR2 sequences are MDHEN and SYDVKM. CDR3 length equals 15 residues. Trimming stripped 0 bases from V and 2 bases from J, with 9 bases between. The CDR3 region is CASSLWAAPTDTQYF. The CDR3 region has the DNA TGTGCCAGCAGTTTATGGGCTGCCCCCACAGATACGCAGTATTTT.

This chain joins TRBV3-1 (or the pseudogene TRBV3-2) and TRBJ2-1, with TRBD2 matching over 9 bases. This CDR3 spans 15 amino acids. The V gene end was trimmed by 1 base and the J gene end by 5 bases; junction bases not matched to a gene: 3. Germline V lookup: CDR1 LGHDT, CDR2 YNNKEL (reference sequence). The CDR3 reads CASSQALAGHNEQFF. For the CDR3, the DNA is TGTGCCAGCAGCCAAGCGCTAGCGGGACACAATGAGCAGTTCTTC.

The chain's CDR3 is CASSEPWGTDNYGYTF. The CDR3 DNA reads TGTGCCAGCAGTGAACCCTGGGGCACCGATAACTATGGCTACACCTTC. The chain recombines TRBV25-1 with TRBJ1-2; a weak D match, TRBD1 (5 bases). Trimming stripped 2 bases from V and 1 base from J, with 14 bases between. CDR1 MGHDK and CDR2 SYGVNS come from the germline V gene. The CDR3 loop spans 16 amino acids.

This clone occurred a few times. The genes are TRBV7-6 and TRBJ1-2; D is possibly TRBD1 (6 bases). The CDR3 sequence is 14 residues long. Trimming removed 4 bases at V and 8 bases at J, with 17 bases between. In germline, CDR1 is SGHVS, CDR2 FNYEAQ. The CDR3 loop reads CASSSELGARGYTF. The CDR3 DNA reads as TGTGCCAGCAGCTCAGAGTTGGGGGCACGGGGCTACACCTTC.

V usage is TRBV5-4 and J usage is TRBJ2-1; the D gene is possibly TRBD2 (6 bases). V was shortened by 4 bases and J by 4 bases, with 12 bases between the two germline ends. There are 14 residues in the CDR3. The germline V gene has CDR1 SGHNT and CDR2 YYREEE (reference sequence). This chain's CDR3 is CASSLTRGYNEQFF. The CDR3 coding sequence is TGTGCCAGCAGCCTGACTCGGGGGTACAATGAGCAGTTCTTC.

The chain has TRBV5-1 and TRBJ2-7, with D possibly TRBD2 on 6 matching bases. Germline V gene lookup returns CDR1 SGHRS and CDR2 YFSETQ. The CDR3 sequence is 15 residues long. The V gene lost 3 bases and the J gene lost 2 bases, with 15 bases spanning the gap. The CDR3 loop reads CASSYLSGSTYEQYF. The CDR3 DNA reads as TGCGCCAGCAGCTACCTTAGCGGATCTACCTACGAGCAGTACTTC.